This T cell receptor (beta chain) was documented in a study of blood T cell repertoires in COVID-19. The CDR3 consists of 14 residues. After removal of 6 bases from V and 3 bases from J, the junction contained 3 bases not matched to a gene. Germline lookup yields CDR1 LNHNV and CDR2 YYDKDF (reference sequence). This clone was counted once. In the study's own analysis: Estimation of nucleated cell counts was performed using reference gene primer amplification. Profiling relied on immunoSEQ multiplex PCR, and the TCRdb table lists in-frame clones only, not all of them. That table is the source of V, J and clone size, and D and trimming were worked out from the DNA. This sample has about 200,000 clones; more than 75% occur once, and the top ten carry approximately 5.6%.

The origin of this receptor is a man in his forties or fifties with active or convalescent COVID-19. The V and J genes are TRBV15 and TRBJ2-7; 12 bases map to TRBD2. The sequencing input was peripheral blood. CDR3 DNA sequence: TGTGCCACCAGACCGGGACTAGCGGGCTACGAGCAGTACTTC. Protein: CATRPGLAGYEQYF.